This T cell receptor beta chain comes out of a study of blood T cell repertoires in COVID-19. The wider study: From T cells, B-cell-depleted T cells, or PBMCs came the material, which was cDNA or gDNA.

In the original workflow: From reference gene primer amplification, estimates of nucleated cell counts were derived. Sequenced by immunoSEQ multiplex PCR; TCRdb stores in-frame clones only, minus some. For V, J and clone size, that table is used; D and trimming come from the DNA. The sample includes 150,000 to 200,000 clones, over 80% of them seen just once. Losses at the gene ends were 7 bases for V and 5 bases for J; bases not matched to a gene: 9. The CDR3 covers 13 residues. Looked up from germline, CDR1 is SQVTM and CDR2 is ANQGSEA. This sequence joins TRBV29-1 and TRBJ1-1, with TRBD1 identical over 8 bases. This TCR was sampled from a woman of 80 years or more with active or convalescent COVID-19. Source material: peripheral blood. CDR3 loop: CSAATGAGTEAFF. The CDR3 nucleotides read TGCAGCGCCGCGACAGGGGCGGGAACTGAAGCTTTCTTT.